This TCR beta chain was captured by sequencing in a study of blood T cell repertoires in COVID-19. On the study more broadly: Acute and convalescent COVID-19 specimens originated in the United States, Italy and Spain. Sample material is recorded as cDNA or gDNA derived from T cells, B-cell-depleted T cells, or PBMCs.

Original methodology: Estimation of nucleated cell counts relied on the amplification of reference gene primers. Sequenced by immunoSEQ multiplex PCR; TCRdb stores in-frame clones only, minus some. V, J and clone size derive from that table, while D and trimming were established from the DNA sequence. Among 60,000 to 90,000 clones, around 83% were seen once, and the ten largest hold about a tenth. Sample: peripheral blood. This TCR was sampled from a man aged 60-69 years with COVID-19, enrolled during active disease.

This CDR3 is CASSEQGYNEQFF. The DNA for the CDR3 is TGTGCCAGCAGTGAACAGGGGTACAATGAGCAGTTCTTC. This rearrangement joins TRBV25-1 to TRBJ2-1; tentatively, D is TRBD1 (6 bases). CDR3 length: 13 amino acids. Germline V gene lookup returns CDR1 MGHDK and CDR2 SYGVNS. V shed 2 bases and J shed 4 bases, with 6 bases lying between them. Based on the CDR3 plus reference TRBV25-1 and TRBJ2-1, the full variable domain is EADIYQTPRYLVIGTGKKITLECSQTMGHDKMYWYQQDPGMELHLIHYSYGVNSTEKGDLSSESTVSRIRTEHFPLTLESARPSHTSQYLCASSEQGYNEQFFGPGTRLTVL.